The 31 T cell receptor beta chains below all came from one sample that was sequenced in a study of T cell repertoires in cytomegalovirus infection. TCRdb used MiXCR to reprocess the reads, holding one entry per CDR3 protein. In the table there are around 210,000 distinct CDR3 sequences, 6% to 8% of which are singletons. The sequencing sample was made of PBMCs. Receptors were obtained from a human donor in good health (CMV status not recorded). Some clones in this sample may be carry-over from other donors' samples.

The table lists this clonotype with many counts. The chain uses TRBV19 and TRBJ2-5, with D perhaps matching TRBD2 (5 bases). Germline-derived CDR1 and CDR2 are LNHDA and SQIVND (reference sequence). V was trimmed by 3 bases and J by 5 bases, leaving 10 bases between them. The CDR3 covers 13 residues. As DNA, the CDR3 is TGTGCCAGTAGTATCGGCGTAGCGGAGACCCAGTACTTC. Protein: CASSIGVAETQYF.

Details on this clonotype: This may arise from a read error, as a much more abundant clone is one base away. The chain combines TRBV20-1 with TRBJ1-1; the D gene is possibly TRBD1 (5 bases). V was pared by 6 bases and J by 2 bases, with 16 bases between. In germline, CDR1 is DFQATT, CDR2 SNEGSKA (reference sequence). The CDR3 totals 14 residues. CDR3 amino acids: CSAPGPGVNTEAFF. The CDR3 bases are TGCAGTGCCCCGGGCCCGGGGGTAAACACTGAAGCTTTCTTT.

This clonotype was seen many times. V is TRBV10-3 and J is TRBJ2-3; D gene uncertain. CDR1 is ENHRY, CDR2 SYGVKD, per germline. Trimming shortened V by 8 bases and J by 2 bases, and 8 bases separated the two germline ends. CDR3 size: 12 residues. CDR3 nucleotides: TGTGCCATCGCTACCGACACAGATACGCAGTATTTT. This sequence encodes CAIATDTDTQYF.

This clonotype was detected only a few times. V usage is TRBV4-1 and J usage is TRBJ1-3; a possible D gene is TRBD1 (5 bases). Germline CDR1 MGHRA, CDR2 YSYEKL. The V and J ends lost 0 bases and 3 bases respectively, with 9 bases between them. The CDR3 loop spans 15 amino acids. The DNA for the CDR3 is TGCGCCAGCAGCCAAGATATAGGGGATGGAAACACCATATATTTT. Amino acid sequence: CASSQDIGDGNTIYF.

This clonotype was recorded many times. The chain couples TRBV12-3 or TRBV12-4 to TRBJ1-5, with D possibly TRBD1 on 5 matching bases. CDR3 length equals 14 residues. V gave up 4 bases and J gave up 3 bases, with 10 bases separating them. In DNA form, the CDR3 reads TGTGCCAGCAGTTACGGGGCGCACAATCAGCCCCAGCATTTT. Translating gives CASSYGAHNQPQHF.

This clonotype was seen at least ten times. CDR3 sequence (DNA): TGTGCCAGCAGCGCGAGGAGTGCGGACACTGAAGCTTTCTTT. Translating it yields CASSARSADTEAFF. This chain uses TRBV5-5 with TRBJ1-1; no clear D. V lost 4 bases and J 3 bases, leaving 13 bases between the germline ends. This CDR3 has 14 amino acids. Germline assignment: CDR1 SGHKS and CDR2 YYEKEE (reference sequence).

This clonotype was recorded at least ten times. The rearrangement joins TRBV7-2 to TRBJ2-4; 10 bases are a match to TRBD2. The germline V gene has CDR1 SGHTA and CDR2 FQGNSA. The CDR3 runs to 19 residues. J gave up 0 bases and V 1 base, and 9 bases lay outside the gene matches. The CDR3: CASSLDAASGGVAKNIQYF. The CDR3 DNA sequence: TGTGCCAGCAGCTTAGACGCAGCTAGCGGGGGTGTAGCCAAAAACATTCAGTACTTC.

This clonotype was picked up many times. The chain joins TRBV4-3 to TRBJ1-1, with D hard to call. This CDR3 contains 15 residues. Germline V gene sequence: CDR1 LGHNA, CDR2 YSLEER. Trimming cost V 4 bases and J 1 base, with 13 bases left between them. The CDR3 nucleotides are TGCGCCAGCAGCCGAGTATCGGGAGGGAACACTGAAGCTTTCTTT. This encodes CASSRVSGGNTEAFF.

This clonotype was seen at least ten times. The genes are TRBV20-1 and TRBJ2-7; TRBD1 aligns across 7 bases. V was pared by 6 bases and J by 0 bases, with 5 bases of the junction left unmatched. The CDR3 consists of 13 residues. Germline CDR1 DFQATT, CDR2 SNEGSKA (reference sequence). The CDR3: CSAQQGVSYEQYF. The CDR3 DNA reads as TGCAGTGCCCAGCAGGGGGTCTCCTACGAGCAGTACTTC.

This clonotype was detected many times. The J gene is TRBJ1-4, the V gene TRBV7-2; 10 bases agree with TRBD1. The CDR3 has 15 amino acids. Germline-derived CDR1 and CDR2 are SGHTA and FQGNSA. V was pared by 2 bases and J by 6 bases, with 3 bases of the junction left unmatched. The CDR3 DNA sequence: TGTGCCAGCAGCTTATCTGGGACAGGGGATGAAAAACTGTTTTTT. This gives the protein CASSLSGTGDEKLFF.

This clonotype was seen only a few times. The V and J genes are TRBV18 and TRBJ2-1; no clear D gene. Trimming removed 2 bases at V and 5 bases at J, with 7 bases between. Germline V gene lookup returns CDR1 KGHSH and CDR2 LQKENI. The CDR3 has 13 residues. The DNA for the CDR3 is TGTGCCAGCTCACCAAACAGTAACAATGAGCAGTTCTTC. This translates into CASSPNSNNEQFF.

This clonotype appeared many times. This rearrangement joins TRBV19 to TRBJ1-5, with D possibly TRBD1 on 6 matching bases. The germline CDR1 and CDR2 sequences are LNHDA and SQIVND (reference sequence). This CDR3 has 13 amino acids. Trimming removed 3 bases at V and 6 bases at J, with 9 bases between. The CDR3 DNA reads TGTGCCAGTAGTATGAGGGGGACTCAGCCCCAGCATTTT. Residues: CASSMRGTQPQHF.

This clonotype has ten or more counts. The chain is built from TRBV28 and TRBJ2-2, with 8 bases aligning to TRBD1. V lost 4 bases and J lost 1; bases outside the gene matches: 8. This CDR3 has 17 amino acids. CDR1 and CDR2 from the germline V gene are MDHEN and SYDVKM. CDR3 nucleotide sequence: TGTGCCAGCAGTTCTCTTAGGGACAGGAGGAACACCGGGGAGCTGTTTTTT. This codes for CASSSLRDRRNTGELFF.

This clonotype was detected many times. The genes are TRBV7-9 and TRBJ2-1; D is unclear. V was cut by 1 base and J by 0 bases, with 7 bases left in between. The CDR3 consists of 15 residues. The germline gives CDR1 SEHNR, CDR2 FQNEAQ (reference sequence). The CDR3 here is CASSLGLSSYNEQFF. For the CDR3, the DNA is TGTGCCAGCAGCTTAGGCCTGAGCTCCTACAATGAGCAGTTCTTC.

Ten or more counts support this clonotype. This chain joins TRBV12-5 and TRBJ2-7; the D is unclear. Germline loops: CDR1 LGHNT, CDR2 FRNRAP. Deletions cut 4 bases from V and 6 bases from J, with 4 bases between. This CDR3 is built from 10 residues. The CDR3 sequence is CASGYPEQYF. In DNA, the CDR3 is TGTGCTAGTGGTTACCCCGAGCAGTACTTC.

Many counts were recorded for this clonotype. The chain links TRBV27 to TRBJ1-4; the D is unclear. Between the trimmed V and J ends, which lost 7 bases and 2 bases, there was a span of 8 bases. Germline loops: CDR1 MNHEY, CDR2 SMNVEV (reference sequence). The CDR3 consists of 13 residues. Written as DNA, the CDR3 is TGTGCCAGCACGGGGTCCACTAATGAAAAACTGTTTTTT. It codes for CASTGSTNEKLFF.

This clonotype was seen ten or more times. CDR3 DNA: TGTGCCAGCAGCTTAGCGCCACCGGGTCCTTACTCTGGAAACACCATATATTTT. Residues: CASSLAPPGPYSGNTIYF. The V gene is TRBV7-2, the J gene TRBJ1-3; D remains unclear. Trimming shortened V by 0 bases and J by 0 bases, and 15 bases separated the two germline ends. The germline V gene has CDR1 SGHTA and CDR2 FQGNSA. This CDR3 comprises 18 residues.

This clonotype was counted at least ten times. This sequence joins TRBV6-2 or TRBV6-3 and TRBJ1-6; 8 positions agree with TRBD1. Germline CDR1 and CDR2: MNHEY and SVGEGT. V was clipped by 7 bases and J by 4 bases; unmatched bases: 3. The CDR3 consists of 14 residues. CDR3 nucleotide sequence: TGTGCCAGCAACCGACAGGGGTATAATTCACCCCTCCACTTT. The encoded protein is CASNRQGYNSPLHF.

This clonotype was seen at least ten times. The rearrangement joins TRBV2 to TRBJ1-1, with D possibly TRBD1 on 5 matching bases. Germline lookup yields CDR1 SNHLY and CDR2 FYNNEI. Deletions cut 4 bases from V and 1 base from J, with 7 bases between. CDR3 length equals 13 residues. The CDR3 region has the DNA TGTGCCAGCAGTGGGGACGCGAACACTGAAGCTTTCTTT. Amino acids: CASSGDANTEAFF.

This clonotype was counted ten times or more. V is TRBV29-1 and J is TRBJ2-2; weak D call: TRBD1 (6 bases). The CDR3 length is 13 residues. V lost 3 bases and J 7 bases, leaving 12 bases between the germline ends. In germline, CDR1 is SQVTM, CDR2 ANQGSEA. The CDR3 here is CSVEGRGIGELFF. CDR3 bases: TGCAGCGTTGAGGGCAGGGGCATCGGGGAGCTGTTTTTT.

At least ten counts were recorded for this clonotype. The chain employs TRBV7-8 and TRBJ2-1; 12 bases line up with TRBD2. Unmatched junction bases numbered 5, after V lost 1 base and J lost 10 bases. This CDR3 comprises 15 residues. The V gene's germline CDR1 is SGHVS and CDR2 FQNEAQ. The CDR3 nucleotides are TGTGCCAGCAGCTTAGTAAGACTAGCGGGGGCCGAGCAGTTCTTC. Its translation: CASSLVRLAGAEQFF.

This clonotype has at least ten counts. This chain connects TRBV19 to TRBJ1-1; possible D gene TRBD1, 5 bases. The CDR3 spans 15 residues. The V end lost 2 bases, the J end lost 0 bases, and 10 bases lay between the germline ends. The germline V gene encodes CDR1 LNHDA and CDR2 SQIVND (reference sequence). CDR3 sequence (DNA): TGTGCCAGTAGTATATCTAGGGGCATGAACACTGAAGCTTTCTTT. This gives the protein CASSISRGMNTEAFF.

This clonotype was observed many times. V and J are TRBV29-1 and TRBJ2-1; 9 bases are a match to TRBD2. The V and J ends lost 4 bases and 5 bases, in that order; junction bases with no gene match: 15. The CDR3 is made up of 17 amino acids. Germline CDR1 reads SQVTM; CDR2 reads ANQGSEA. The CDR3: CSVVWVPGGGAHNEQFF. The CDR3 DNA is TGCAGCGTTGTTTGGGTACCCGGCGGGGGGGCCCACAATGAGCAGTTCTTC.

This clonotype was seen ten or more times. V usage is TRBV12-3 or TRBV12-4 and J usage is TRBJ2-5; D call uncertain. V gave up 5 bases and J gave up 1 base, with 8 bases separating them. This CDR3 region has 13 residues. The CDR3 DNA reads as TGTGCCAGCAGTATGAACTTCCAAGAGACCCAGTACTTC. Translating gives CASSMNFQETQYF.

This clonotype has a count of ten or more. The rearrangement uses TRBV19 and TRBJ2-1, with D unresolved. The CDR3 runs to 14 residues. The ends were cut back, 3 bases at V and 6 bases at J, with 12 bases in the middle. Per germline, CDR1 LNHDA and CDR2 SQIVND (reference sequence). CDR3 in amino acids: CASSIPSFLNEQFF. CDR3 sequence (DNA): TGTGCCAGTAGTATCCCCTCCTTTCTCAATGAGCAGTTCTTC. Supplemented by reference TRBV19 and TRBJ2-1, the full variable domain reads DGGITQSPKYLFRKEGQNVTLSCEQNLNHDAMYWYRQDPGQGLRLIYYSQIVNDFQKGDIAEGYSVSREKKESFPLTVTSAQKNPTAFYLCASSIPSFLNEQFFGPGTRLTVL.

This clonotype was recorded only once. A much more abundant neighbour one base away suggests this may be a read error. The chain couples TRBV11-2 to TRBJ2-7; a possible D gene is TRBD1 (6 bases). The CDR3 contains 13 residues. Germline V gene lookup returns CDR1 SGHAT and CDR2 FQNNGV. This CDR3 is CVSRAGVSYEQYF. The CDR3 nucleotides read TGTGTCAGCAGGGCAGGGGTGTCGTACGAGCAGTACTTC.

At least ten counts were recorded for this clonotype. DNA of the CDR3: TGTGCCAGCAGTTCTTATGGGGGAGCAGGAGATACGCAGTATTTT. Translating it yields CASSSYGGAGDTQYF. This chain uses TRBV6-2 or TRBV6-3 with TRBJ2-3; D could derive from TRBD1 or TRBD2 (5 bases each). CDR3 length: 15 amino acids. Per the germline V gene, CDR1 is MNHEY and CDR2 is SVGEGT. The V end lost 4 bases, the J end lost 5 bases, and 16 bases lay between the germline ends.

This clonotype has ten or more counts. V and J are TRBV23-1 and TRBJ2-7, with 10 bases fitting TRBD1. TRBV23-1 carries the ORF label, with uncertain function. The CDR3 loop spans 17 amino acids. V shed 2 bases, J shed 1 base, and the junction held 8 bases outside the gene matches. The CDR3 spells CASSQPPRQGASYEQYF. In DNA, the CDR3 is TGCGCCAGCAGTCAACCTCCCCGACAGGGGGCTTCCTACGAGCAGTACTTC.

This clonotype came up many times. The chain couples TRBV19 to TRBJ1-1; perhaps TRBD1 as D (5 bases). The CDR3 spans 14 residues. Trimming removed 7 bases from V and 2 bases from J, with 14 bases in between. Germline V gene data show CDR1 as LNHDA and CDR2 as SQIVND (reference sequence). CDR3 residues: CASTPRDRNTEAFF. The CDR3 nucleotides read TGTGCCAGTACCCCAAGGGACCGCAACACTGAAGCTTTCTTT.

This clonotype was detected many times. The gene calls are TRBV6-2 or TRBV6-3 and TRBJ1-5; 8 nucleotides line up with TRBD1. Germline CDR1 and CDR2: MNHEY and SVGEGT. V was clipped by 6 bases and J by 2 bases; unmatched bases: 9. This CDR3 comprises 16 residues. The CDR3 DNA follows: TGTGCCAGCAGCCCCATCGACAGGGGTGGCAATCAGCCCCAGCATTTT. This encodes CASSPIDRGGNQPQHF.

Ten or more counts support this clonotype. V usage is TRBV4-3 and J usage is TRBJ2-1; D not resolved. This CDR3 is built from 16 residues. Germline loops: CDR1 LGHNA, CDR2 YSLEER. Trimming left V 0 bases short and J 3 bases short, with 12 bases between. This CDR3 is CASSQDLRSFYNEQFF. DNA for the CDR3: TGCGCCAGCAGCCAAGATCTACGCAGCTTCTACAATGAGCAGTTCTTC.